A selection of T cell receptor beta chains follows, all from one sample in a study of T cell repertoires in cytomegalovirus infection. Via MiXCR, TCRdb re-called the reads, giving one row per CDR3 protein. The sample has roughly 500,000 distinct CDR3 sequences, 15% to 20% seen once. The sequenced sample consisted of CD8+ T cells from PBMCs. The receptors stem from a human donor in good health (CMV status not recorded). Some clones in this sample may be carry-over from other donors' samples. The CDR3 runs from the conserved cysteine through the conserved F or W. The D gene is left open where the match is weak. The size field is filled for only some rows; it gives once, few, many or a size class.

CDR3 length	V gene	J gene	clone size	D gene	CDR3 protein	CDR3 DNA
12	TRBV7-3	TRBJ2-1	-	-	CASSRGGTEQFF	TGTGCCAGCAGCCGCGGAGGGACTGAGCAGTTCTTC
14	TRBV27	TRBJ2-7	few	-	CASKKPGPNYEQYF	TGTGCCAGTAAAAAGCCAGGCCCGAACTACGAGCAGTACTTC
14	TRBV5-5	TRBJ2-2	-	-	CASSWLSNTGELFF	TGTGCCAGCAGCTGGCTCTCGAACACCGGGGAGCTGTTTTTT
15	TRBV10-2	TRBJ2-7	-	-	CARSEPQIASYEQYF	TGCGCCAGAAGTGAGCCACAGATCGCCTCCTACGAGCAGTACTTC
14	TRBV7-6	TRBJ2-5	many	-	CASSQTGTQETQYF	TGTGCCAGCAGTCAGACCGGGACCCAAGAGACCCAGTACTTC
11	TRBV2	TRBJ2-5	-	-	CASRGRETQYF	TGTGCCAGCAGGGGCCGAGAGACCCAGTACTTC
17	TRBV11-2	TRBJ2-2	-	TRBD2	CASSHLLSGKLAGELFF	TGTGCCAGCAGCCATCTGCTTAGCGGGAAGCTTGCCGGGGAGCTGTTTTTT
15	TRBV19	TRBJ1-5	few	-	CASSIRGYSNQPQHF	TGTGCCAGTAGTATTAGGGGTTATAGCAATCAGCCCCAGCATTTT
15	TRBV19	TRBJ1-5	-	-	CASSIDLGGVQPQHF	TGTGCCAGTAGTATAGATCTGGGAGGGGTTCAGCCCCAGCATTTT
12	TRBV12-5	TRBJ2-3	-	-	CAKATFTDTQYF	TGTGCTAAGGCCACATTCACAGATACGCAGTATTTT
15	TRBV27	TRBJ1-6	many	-	CASSPRDSYNSPLHF	TGTGCCAGCAGTCCCCGGGACTCATATAATTCACCCCTCCACTTT
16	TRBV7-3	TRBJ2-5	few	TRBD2	CASSLIPSGGQETQYF	TGTGCCAGCAGCTTAATTCCTAGCGGGGGCCAAGAGACCCAGTACTTC
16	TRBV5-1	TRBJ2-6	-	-	CASSDIAYSGASVLTF	TGCGCCAGCAGCGACATCGCCTACTCTGGGGCCAGCGTCCTGACTTTC
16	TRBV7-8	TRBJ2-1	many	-	CASSLSGVPSYNEQFF	TGTGCCAGCAGCCTTTCGGGAGTCCCATCCTACAATGAGCAGTTCTTC
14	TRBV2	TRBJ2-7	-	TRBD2	CAIRSGTTIYEQYF	TGTGCCATCCGTAGCGGGACGACCATTTACGAGCAGTACTTC
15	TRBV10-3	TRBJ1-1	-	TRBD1	CAISDRDRGRTEAFF	TGTGCCATCAGTGACCGGGACAGGGGGCGGACTGAAGCTTTCTTT
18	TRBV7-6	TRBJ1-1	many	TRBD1	CASSTRLGRDRGLFEAFF	TGTGCCAGCAGCACCCGCCTCGGCCGGGACAGGGGACTATTCGAAGCTTTCTTT
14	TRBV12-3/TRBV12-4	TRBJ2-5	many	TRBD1	CASLKTGGQETQYF	TGTGCCAGCCTAAAAACAGGGGGTCAAGAGACCCAGTACTTC
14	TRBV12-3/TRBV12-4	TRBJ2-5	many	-	CASSPRDHQETQYF	TGTGCCAGCAGTCCCCGGGACCACCAAGAGACCCAGTACTTC
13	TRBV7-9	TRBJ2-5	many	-	CASSPTVRETQYF	TGTGCCAGCAGCCCGACAGTAAGAGAGACCCAGTACTTC
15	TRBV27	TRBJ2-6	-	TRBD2	CASSLSGGGANVLTF	TGTGCCAGCAGTTTATCGGGGGGGGGGGCCAACGTCCTGACTTTC
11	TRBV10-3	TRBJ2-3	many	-	CASGQTDTQYF	TGTGCGTCGGGCCAGACAGATACGCAGTATTTT